This T cell receptor beta chain came from a study of shared T cell receptors in the human thymus. Germline lookup yields CDR1 SGHRS and CDR2 YFSETQ. V lost 4 bases to trimming and J lost 4 bases, with 5 bases between them. The CDR3 covers 11 residues. Only in-frame clones appear in the TCRdb table, and some are missing; sequencing was by immunoSEQ multiplex PCR. The table records 700,000 to 750,000 clones, roughly 88% of them present only once. The same sample was also studied in work on human thymus T cells. From that study: Thymic tissue was derived from resections collected during corrective heart surgery. What appeared biased in thymic and blood repertoires was the usage of V and J genes.

The sequence was collected from a girl under three years old with a congenital heart defect. Sequenced: thymocytes. This chain uses TRBV5-1 with TRBJ1-1; no reliable D call. The CDR3 sequence: CASSRGTEAFF. The CDR3, as DNA: TGCGCCAGCAGCCGGGGCACTGAAGCTTTCTTT.